A selection of T cell receptor beta chains follows, all from one sample in a study of beta chain features in type 1 diabetes. Measured with immunoSEQ multiplex PCR; TCRdb has only the in-frame clones, and not every one. This table holds under 450,000 clones, approximately 14% found once. The sample comprised naive CD4+ T cells from blood. These TCRs come from a man younger than 45 in good health. CDR3s include the opening cysteine and the closing phenylalanine or tryptophan. A D gene is named only where the DNA matches it firmly. Part of the rows lack a size; the others show once, few, many or a class for expanded clones.

TRBJ2-1,few,14,TRBV30,NA,TGTGCCTGGAGTCCATCCCTCAGAGGGGATGAGCAGTTCTTC,CAWSPSLRGDEQFF
TRBJ2-3,few,14,TRBV10-3,NA,TGTGCCATCAGTGAGTCGACATGGGACGATACGCAGTATTTT,CAISESTWDDTQYF
TRBJ1-4,NA,12,TRBV30,NA,TGTGCCTGGAGTCAGACTAATGAAAAACTGTTTTTT,CAWSQTNEKLFF
TRBJ2-7,few,15,TRBV7-2,NA,TGTGCCAGCAGCCTATCCGGGCCCTTTGGTGACGAGCAGTACTTC,CASSLSGPFGDEQYF
TRBJ2-7,NA,18,TRBV5-7,TRBD2,TGTGCCAGCAGCCCCCACCTCCCCAAGCGGGACTTAATCTACGAGCAGTACTTC,CASSPHLPKRDLIYEQYF
TRBJ2-2,NA,13,TRBV18,NA,TGTGCCAGCGCCCGTCCGGGGAGCGGGGAGCTGTTTTTT,CASARPGSGELFF
TRBJ2-7,few,14,TRBV29-1,TRBD1,TGCAGCGGTTCCGGGACAGAATCCTCCTACGAGCAGTACTTC,CSGSGTESSYEQYF
TRBJ2-3,few,13,TRBV2,NA,TGTGCCAGCAGGAGCGGGTTCTCAGATACGCAGTATTTT,CASRSGFSDTQYF
TRBJ2-5,NA,13,TRBV6-1,NA,TGTGCCAGCAGTGGGAGCACGGTGGAGACCCAGTACTTC,CASSGSTVETQYF
TRBJ1-2,NA,13,TRBV7-9,TRBD1,TGTGCCAGCAGCAGCGGACAGGGCCATGGCTACACCTTC,CASSSGQGHGYTF
TRBJ2-5,NA,15,TRBV4-3,TRBD2,TGCGCCAGCAGCCAAGCCGGGACTAGCGGGGAGACCCAGTACTTC,CASSQAGTSGETQYF
TRBJ2-5,NA,14,TRBV4-1,NA,TGCGCCAGCAGCCAAGGGACCCCGACAGGGACCCAGTACTTC,CASSQGTPTGTQYF
TRBJ2-2,NA,13,TRBV4-3,NA,TGCGCCAGCAGCCAAGTGTGGACCGGGGAGCTGTTTTTT,CASSQVWTGELFF
TRBJ1-5,few,14,TRBV4-3,NA,TGCGCCAGCAGCCAAGATAGGAAGAATCAGCCCCAGCATTTT,CASSQDRKNQPQHF
TRBJ2-2,few,14,TRBV7-6,NA,TGTGCCAGCAGCTTAGTACAGACCACCGGGGAGCTGTTTTTT,CASSLVQTTGELFF
TRBJ2-1,NA,12,TRBV29-1,NA,TGCAGCGCCCGGACGCACTACAATGAGCAGTTCTTC,CSARTHYNEQFF
TRBJ2-1,few,17,TRBV25-1,NA,TGTGCCAGTTCCAAGGGAACCAGACAGAGCTCCTACAATGAGCAGTTCTTC,CASSKGTRQSSYNEQFF
TRBJ1-1,NA,16,TRBV10-3,TRBD1,TGTGCCATCAGTGTGCTCGACAGGGGGTATTTAGATGAAGCTTTCTTT,CAISVLDRGYLDEAFF
TRBJ2-7,NA,12,TRBV5-1,NA,TGCGCCAGCCGGAGGAGCTCCTACGAGCAGTACTTC,CASRRSSYEQYF
TRBJ2-2,NA,16,TRBV4-3,TRBD2,TGCGCCAGCAGCAGAGCGGGAGGGCGGGTGACCGGGGAGCTGTTTTTT,CASSRAGGRVTGELFF
TRBJ2-4,few,14,TRBV15,TRBD1,TGTGCCACCAGTGGGACAGGGCACAAAAACATTCAGTACTTC,CATSGTGHKNIQYF
TRBJ1-1,NA,14,TRBV27,NA,TGTGCCAGCAGTTTATTCTTAGGCCACACTGAAGCTTTCTTT,CASSLFLGHTEAFF
TRBJ2-3,few,13,TRBV6-1,NA,TGTGCCAGCAGTGAAGCGCGAGCTTGGGCGCAGTATTTT,CASSEARAWAQYF
TRBJ2-5,NA,10,TRBV29-1,NA,TGCAGCGCCACGAAAGAGACCCAGTACTTC,CSATKETQYF
TRBJ1-2,few,15,TRBV7-9,TRBD1,TGTGCCAGCAGCTTAGAACAGGGGTACGGATATGGCTACACCTTC,CASSLEQGYGYGYTF
TRBJ2-5,NA,12,TRBV11-2,NA,TGTGCCAGCAGCTTAGGGCGGGAGACCCAGTACTTC,CASSLGRETQYF
TRBJ1-1,few,16,TRBV5-4,NA,TGTGCCAGCAGCTTGTCCTCAGGCTCCCTGAACAGAGGAGCTTTCTTT,CASSLSSGSLNRGAFF
TRBJ1-2,few,13,TRBV2,NA,TGTGCCAGCAGTGAATTTTTGTTAAGGGGCTACACCTTC,CASSEFLLRGYTF
TRBJ2-3,NA,11,TRBV20-1,NA,TGCAGTGCTAGAGATGGAGATACGCAGTATTTT,CSARDGDTQYF
TRBJ1-4,NA,13,TRBV4-1,NA,TGCGCCAGCAGCCAGATATTGAGTAGGACACTGTTTTTT,CASSQILSRTLFF
TRBJ2-3,NA,14,TRBV4-2,NA,TGTGCCAGCAGCCATTGGGACAATCCAGATACGCAGTATTTT,CASSHWDNPDTQYF
TRBJ2-5,NA,14,TRBV7-6,NA,TGTGCCAGCAGCTTAAGCCGGGGCGGGGAGACCCAGTACTTC,CASSLSRGGETQYF
TRBJ2-1,NA,12,TRBV10-3,NA,TGTGCCATCAGTGAGTACTACAATGAGCAGTTCTTC,CAISEYYNEQFF
TRBJ1-6,few,13,TRBV10-3,NA,TGTGCCATCAGTGTCAGAGATAATTCACCCCTCCACTTT,CAISVRDNSPLHF
TRBJ2-1,NA,22,TRBV9,TRBD2,TGTGCCAGCAGCGTAGCGCCGGGTATGGGACTAGCCCAGACGTCCTCCTACAATGAGCAGTTCTTC,CASSVAPGMGLAQTSSYNEQFF
TRBJ2-7,NA,14,TRBV2,NA,TGTGCCAGCAGTGGCCGAGAATGGTCGTACGAGCAGTACTTC,CASSGREWSYEQYF
TRBJ2-4,NA,16,TRBV18,NA,TGTGCCAGCTCACCAATTCCGAATTTAGCCAAAAACATTCAGTACTTC,CASSPIPNLAKNIQYF
TRBJ2-6,NA,15,TRBV5-4,NA,TGTGCCAGCAGCCCCTTAGGGAGTGGGGCCAACGTCCTGACTTTC,CASSPLGSGANVLTF
TRBJ1-1,NA,15,TRBV19,TRBD1,TGTGCCAGTAGTCCGCACAGGGGGGTGAACACTGAAGCTTTCTTT,CASSPHRGVNTEAFF
TRBJ2-3,NA,15,TRBV29-1,TRBD1,TGCAGCGTTGCAGTCGGACAGGGGGTCACAGATACGCAGTATTTT,CSVAVGQGVTDTQYF
TRBJ2-4,few,19,TRBV18,TRBD1,TGTGCCAGCTCACCTCGAAGTGTGGCAGGGGGCGAGACCAAAAACATTCAGTACTTC,CASSPRSVAGGETKNIQYF
TRBJ2-7,few,14,TRBV29-1,TRBD2,TGCAGCGTTGATAAGCTAGCGGGGGACTACGAGCAGTACTTC,CSVDKLAGDYEQYF
TRBJ2-1,NA,15,TRBV7-9,TRBD2,TGTGCCAGCAGCTTAGAACACTTACTAGCGGATGAGCAGTTCTTC,CASSLEHLLADEQFF
TRBJ1-2,few,12,TRBV30,NA,TGTGCCTGGCAAGCAGGAAGGTATGGCTACACCTTC,CAWQAGRYGYTF
TRBJ2-5,NA,16,TRBV15,NA,TGTGCCACCAGCAAATCACCCAGTAGCGGACAAGAGACCCAGTACTTC,CATSKSPSSGQETQYF
TRBJ2-5,many,15,TRBV23-1,TRBD1,TGCGCCAGCAGTCATCCGGGACAGCACCAAGAGACCCAGTACTTC,CASSHPGQHQETQYF
TRBJ2-2,few,14,TRBV9,NA,TGTGCCAGCAGCGGGACTCAGGACACCGGGGAGCTGTTTTTT,CASSGTQDTGELFF
TRBJ2-3,NA,18,TRBV15,TRBD2,TGTGCCACCAGCAGAGATCTCCCAAAGCGGGAGGGGGCAGATACGCAGTATTTT,CATSRDLPKREGADTQYF
TRBJ2-5,NA,15,TRBV11-2,NA,TGTGCCAGCAGCCGGAGGCGGGGTTTGCAAGAGACCCAGTACTTC,CASSRRRGLQETQYF
TRBJ2-1,few,15,TRBV2,TRBD1,TGTGCCAACGGACAGGGTCCTTACTCCTACAATGAGCAGTTCTTC,CANGQGPYSYNEQFF
TRBJ2-7,NA,15,TRBV7-9,TRBD1,TGTGCCAGCAGCCCCTCGACAGGGAAAGCCTACGAGCAGTACTTC,CASSPSTGKAYEQYF
TRBJ2-1,few,17,TRBV30,TRBD2,TGTGCCGGAAAAGTAAGCGGGAGGGGGCTACGCTACAATGAGCAGTTCTTC,CAGKVSGRGLRYNEQFF
TRBJ1-5,NA,14,TRBV6-5,TRBD1,TGTGCCAGCATGCACCGACAGGGCGATCAGCCCCAGCATTTT,CASMHRQGDQPQHF
TRBJ2-3,NA,15,TRBV7-6,NA,TGTGCCAGCAGCTCCGCGGGGGCACCCACAGATACGCAGTATTTT,CASSSAGAPTDTQYF
TRBJ2-7,few,16,TRBV19,TRBD1,TGTGCCAGTAGTATCCTCCAGGGACAGGGAGGGTACGAGCAGTACTTC,CASSILQGQGGYEQYF